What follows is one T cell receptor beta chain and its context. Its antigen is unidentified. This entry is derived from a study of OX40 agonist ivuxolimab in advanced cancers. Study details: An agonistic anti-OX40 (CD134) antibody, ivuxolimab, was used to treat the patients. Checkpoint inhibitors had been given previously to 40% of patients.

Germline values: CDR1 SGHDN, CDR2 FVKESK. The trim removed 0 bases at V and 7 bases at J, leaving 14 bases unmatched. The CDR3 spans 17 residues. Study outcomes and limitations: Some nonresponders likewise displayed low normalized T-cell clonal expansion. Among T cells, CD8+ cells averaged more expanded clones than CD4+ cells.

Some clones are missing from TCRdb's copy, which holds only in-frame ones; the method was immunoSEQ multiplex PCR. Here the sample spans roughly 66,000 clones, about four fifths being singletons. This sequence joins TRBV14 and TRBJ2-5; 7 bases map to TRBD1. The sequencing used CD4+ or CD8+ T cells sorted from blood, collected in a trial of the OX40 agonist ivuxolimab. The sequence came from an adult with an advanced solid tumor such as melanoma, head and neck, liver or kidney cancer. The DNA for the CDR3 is TGTGCCAGCAGCCAAGATTTTAGCAGGGGGTCGTTGGGGACCCAGTACTTC. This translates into CASSQDFSRGSLGTQYF.